Sequencing of this TCR beta chain was carried out in a study of immune characterization of retroperitoneal liposarcoma. This clonotype was picked up a small number of times. MiXCR was run by TCRdb on the PCR reads, yielding one entry per CDR3 protein. The table lists around 13,000 distinct CDR3 sequences, about 50% of them singletons, with roughly an eighth in the top ten. V was shortened by 5 bases and J by 1 base, with 6 bases between the two germline ends. The CDR3 loop spans 13 amino acids. The germline V gene has CDR1 WSHSY and CDR2 SAAADI. Sequenced: tumor tissue. The TCR was taken from a female donor with retroperitoneal liposarcoma. The J gene is TRBJ2-1, the V gene TRBV10-2; no firm D call. CDR3 protein: CASSKGSYNEQFF. Here the CDR3 DNA reads TGCGCCAGCAGTAAAGGATCCTACAATGAGCAGTTCTTC.